Sequencing of this T cell receptor beta chain was carried out in a study of shared clonotypes between healthy human individuals. This clone showed up just once. Clones were sequenced by immunoSEQ multiplex PCR, and TCRdb holds only the in-frame ones, with some missing. The sample comprises roughly 1,500,000 clones, 98% of which are singletons, and 0.36% rests with the top ten. The CDR3 has 15 residues. CDR1 and CDR2 from the germline V gene are SGHRS and YFSETQ. Trimming cost V 4 bases and J 6 bases, with 19 bases left between them. Sequences were obtained from naive CD4+ T cells sorted from blood. Noted subset: CD45RA+ positively selected. The chain carries TRBV5-1 and TRBJ1-1; the D gene is possibly TRBD1 (6 bases). The sequence came from a man aged 25 to 45 in good health. The CDR3 region is CASSPGWGAVSEAFF. As DNA, the CDR3 is TGCGCCAGCAGCCCGGGCTGGGGGGCTGTCTCTGAAGCTTTCTTT.